The 27 T cell receptor beta chains reported below all come from one sample, sequenced in a study of Tregs in tolerant kidney transplant recipients. These receptors' targets are unknown. Sequencing was performed with immunoSEQ multiplex PCR; in TCRdb, only in-frame clones are kept and a portion is missing. The table includes about 31,000 clones, approximately 83% detected once. The sequenced sample consisted of Tregs from blood cultured with allogeneic cells. The receptor source for this set is a human donor in good health.

This sequence joins TRBV5-4 and TRBJ1-2, with 9 nucleotides matching TRBD1. Germline V gene data show CDR1 as SGHNT and CDR2 as YYREEE (reference sequence). V shed 8 bases, J shed 4 bases, and the junction held 6 bases outside the gene matches. The CDR3 loop spans 13 amino acids. Here the CDR3 reads CASRGQGSYGYTF. The CDR3 coding sequence is TGTGCCAGTCGAGGACAGGGGTCCTATGGCTACACCTTC.

The chain has TRBV19 and TRBJ2-1; D may be TRBD1 or TRBD2 (6 bases each). In germline, CDR1 is LNHDA, CDR2 SQIVND (reference sequence). This CDR3 is 16 amino acids long. The V end lost 6 bases, the J end lost 4 bases, and 19 bases lay between the germline ends. The CDR3 DNA reads TGTGCCAGTAGCATACAGCGAGGGGGGCTATACAATGAGCAGTTCTTC. Translating it yields CASSIQRGGLYNEQFF.

The chain employs TRBV5-4 and TRBJ2-7, with D perhaps given as TRBD1 or TRBD2 (5 bases each). V lost 4 bases, J lost 1 base, and 9 bases lay in between. CDR3 length: 13 residues. The germline V gene has CDR1 SGHNT and CDR2 YYREEE (reference sequence). CDR3 in DNA: TGTGCCAGCAGCGCCGGGACGTCCTACGAGCAGTACTTC. Translating it yields CASSAGTSYEQYF. Filled out from reference TRBV5-4 and TRBJ2-7, the complete variable domain reads ETGVTQSPTHLIKTRGQQVTLRCSSQSGHNTVSWYQQALGQGPQFIFQYYREEENGRGNFPPRFSGLQFPNYSSELNVNALELDDSALYLCASSAGTSYEQYFGPGTRLTVT.

V usage is TRBV5-1 and J usage is TRBJ2-3; D unresolved. Trimming removed 4 bases at V and 7 bases at J, with 25 bases between. The CDR3 is 17 amino acids. Germline V gives CDR1 SGHRS, CDR2 YFSETQ. CDR3 amino acids: CASSLGPGRIPPNTQYF. For the CDR3, the DNA is TGCGCCAGCAGCCTCGGCCCAGGACGCATTCCTCCCAATACGCAGTATTTT.

A word on this clone: Since a much larger clone is just one base distant, this may be a read error. This chain links TRBV7-2 with TRBJ2-3; possibly TRBD2 for D (6 bases). Germline loops: CDR1 SGHTA, CDR2 FQGNSA. This CDR3 spans 14 amino acids. The CDR3, as DNA: TGTGTCAGCAGCTTAGGGGACTTCACAGATACGCAGTATTTT. Protein sequence: CVSSLGDFTDTQYF. Based on the CDR3 plus reference TRBV7-2 and TRBJ2-3, the full variable domain is GAGVSQSPSNKVTEKGKDVELRCDPISGHTALYWYRQSLGQGLEFLIYFQGNSAPDKSGLPSDRFSAERTGGSVSTLTIQRTQQEDSAVYLCVSSLGDFTDTQYFGPGTRLTVL.

The V and J genes are TRBV2 and TRBJ1-6; 10 bases are a match to TRBD1. Looked up from germline, CDR1 is SNHLY and CDR2 is FYNNEI. The CDR3 loop spans 14 amino acids. J gave up 10 bases and V 10 bases, and 10 bases lay outside the gene matches. The CDR3 reads CATPTGTGDSPLHF. CDR3 nucleotide sequence: TGTGCCACCCCTACCGGGACAGGGGACTCACCCCTCCACTTT.

The chain is built from TRBV6-6 and TRBJ1-6, with 10 bases aligning to TRBD1. V dropped 0 bases and J dropped 9; count of bases not matched to a gene: 2. The CDR3 covers 15 residues. Germline CDR1 reads MNHNY; CDR2 reads SVGAGI (reference sequence). The CDR3 DNA reads TGTGCCAGCAGTTACTCAGGGACAGGGGCTTCACCCCTCCACTTT. Amino acids: CASSYSGTGASPLHF.

The sample holds one count of this clone. The chain employs TRBV5-1 and TRBJ2-1; D might be TRBD1 (5 bases). The CDR3 is 13 residues long. Trimming left V 3 bases short and J 9 bases short, with 13 bases between. The germline gives CDR1 SGHRS, CDR2 YFSETQ. The chain's CDR3 is CASSSTDSGEQFF. CDR3 DNA sequence: TGCGCCAGCAGCTCGACAGATTCGGGTGAGCAGTTCTTC.

CDR3 loop: CASSALNQPQHF. In DNA, the CDR3 is TGTGCCAGCAGCGCCCTTAATCAGCCCCAGCATTTT. This chain uses TRBV28 with TRBJ1-5, with D uncertain. Germline V CDR1 and CDR2: MDHEN, SYDVKM. Trimming removed 6 bases at V and 4 bases at J, with 7 bases between. This CDR3 spans 12 amino acids.

The rearrangement joins TRBV5-3 to TRBJ2-1; TRBD2 matches 13 bases. TRBV5-3 is reported as an ORF; its role is uncertain. The CDR3 length is 16 residues. With V trimmed by 4 bases and J by 8 bases, 9 bases remained unmatched. The CDR3 region is CARSPRTSGRVYEQFF. The DNA for the CDR3 is TGTGCCAGAAGCCCGAGGACTAGCGGGAGAGTTTATGAGCAGTTCTTC.

The rearrangement joins TRBV5-1 to TRBJ2-3, with D perhaps assigned TRBD1 or TRBD2 (5 bases each). The germline V gene encodes CDR1 SGHRS and CDR2 YFSETQ. The CDR3 is made up of 14 amino acids. Trimming removed 4 bases at V and 0 bases at J, with 9 bases between. The CDR3 bases are TGCGCCAGCAGCAGACGGGACAGCACAGATACGCAGTATTTT. Its translation: CASSRRDSTDTQYF.

The chain carries TRBV30 and TRBJ1-2; 8 bases are a match to TRBD1. V was clipped by 7 bases and J by 3 bases; unmatched bases: 4. There are 12 residues in the CDR3. CDR1 and CDR2 (germline): GTSNPN, SVGIG (reference sequence). The CDR3 region has the DNA TGTGCCTCTGCAGGGGGCTACTATGGCTACACCTTC. Translation gives CASAGGYYGYTF.

This sequence joins TRBV5-1 and TRBJ2-1; D may be TRBD2 (6 bases). V lost 5 bases, J lost 5 bases, and 20 bases lay in between. Germline lookup yields CDR1 SGHRS and CDR2 YFSETQ. The CDR3 consists of 16 residues. As DNA, the CDR3 is TGCGCCAGCAGGGGATACGGAGGGCAGCCTAACAATGAGCAGTTCTTC. The encoded protein is CASRGYGGQPNNEQFF. Using reference TRBV5-1 and TRBJ2-1 for the parts outside the CDR3, the full variable domain is KAGVTQTPRYLIKTRGQQVTLSCSPISGHRSVSWYQQTPGQGLQFLFEYFSETQRNKGNFPGRFSGRQFSNSRSEMNVSTLELGDSALYLCASRGYGGQPNNEQFFGPGTRLTVL.

This chain joins TRBV6-5 and TRBJ1-1; no definite D call. The germline CDR1 and CDR2 sequences are MNHEY and SVGAGI. CDR3 size: 12 residues. CDR3 residues: CAVGFGNTEAFF. CDR3 bases: TGTGCTGTCGGGTTTGGGAACACTGAAGCTTTCTTT.

This clone was found once. The chain uses TRBV5-4 and TRBJ2-3, with 7 bases fitting TRBD2. Germline V lookup: CDR1 SGHNT, CDR2 YYREEE (reference sequence). The CDR3 totals 15 residues. Germline trimming cut 3 bases from V and 1 base from J; bases unmatched to any gene: 5. The CDR3 region has the DNA TGTGCCAGCAGCTCTGGACTAGTTGGCACAGATACGCAGTATTTT. Protein sequence: CASSSGLVGTDTQYF.

This clone was observed once. V gene TRBV4-2 combines with J gene TRBJ2-2; 13 bases are a match to TRBD2. CDR3 length: 17 amino acids. V trimming: 4 bases; J trimming: 3 bases; junction bases outside the gene matches: 5. Per the germline V gene, CDR1 is LGHNA and CDR2 is YNFKEQ. This CDR3 is CASSPRTSGSHTGELFF. CDR3 DNA: TGTGCCAGCAGCCCTAGGACTAGCGGGAGTCACACCGGGGAGCTGTTTTTT.

The chain uses TRBV15 and TRBJ1-1; no clear D. Germline CDR1 and CDR2: LNHNV and YYDKDF (reference sequence). This CDR3 comprises 14 residues. Deletions cut 0 bases from V and 1 base from J, with 6 bases between. CDR3 sequence reads: CATSRDARNTEAFF. CDR3 DNA sequence: TGTGCCACCAGCAGAGATGCAAGGAACACTGAAGCTTTCTTT. The entire variable domain, with the rest obtained from reference TRBV15 and TRBJ1-1, is as follows: DAMVIQNPRYQVTQFGKPVTLSCSQTLNHNVMYWYQQKSSQAPKLLFHYYDKDFNNEADTPDNFQSRRPNTSFCFLDIRSPGLGDTAMYLCATSRDARNTEAFFGQGTRLTVV.

V is TRBV7-2 and J is TRBJ1-2; 8 bases are a match to TRBD1. Germline V gene sequence: CDR1 SGHTA, CDR2 FQGNSA. J was trimmed by 4 bases and V by 5 bases; bases with no gene match: 3. The CDR3 covers 13 residues. CDR3 protein: CASSRDRIYGYTF. DNA of the CDR3: TGTGCCAGCAGCCGGGACAGGATCTATGGCTACACCTTC.

The chain has TRBV18 and TRBJ1-1; TRBD1 matches 7 bases. The length of the CDR3 is 14 residues. Trimming at V came to 3 bases and at J to 2 bases, leaving 3 bases not matched to a gene. CDR1 KGHSH and CDR2 LQKENI come from the germline V gene. CDR3 protein: CASSPGQPNTEAFF. CDR3 nucleotide sequence: TGTGCCAGCTCACCGGGACAGCCTAACACTGAAGCTTTCTTT. Filled out from reference TRBV18 and TRBJ1-1, the complete variable domain reads NAGVMQNPRHLVRRRGQEARLRCSPMKGHSHVYWYRQLPEEGLKFMVYLQKENIIDESGMPKERFSAEFPKEGPSILRIQQVVRGDSAAYFCASSPGQPNTEAFFGQGTRLTVV.

This chain connects TRBV6-1 to TRBJ2-5; 8 bases agree with TRBD1. J was trimmed by 5 bases and V by 3 bases; bases with no gene match: 5. The CDR3 has 14 residues. Germline V gives CDR1 MNHNS, CDR2 SASEGT. CDR3 nucleotide sequence: TGTGCCAGCAGTGATGCAGGGGGCCGGGAGACCCAGTACTTC. It translates to CASSDAGGRETQYF.

Relative to its sample, this clone is medium-sized. This chain uses TRBV7-6 with TRBJ2-2; possibly TRBD1 or TRBD2 for D (5 bases each). CDR1 SGHVS and CDR2 FNYEAQ come from the germline V gene. Trimming took 1 base from V and 7 from J, leaving 19 bases between them. This CDR3 region has 17 residues. The CDR3 region is CASSLEAPGRDLGELFF. The CDR3 nucleotides read TGTGCCAGCAGCTTAGAGGCCCCGGGACGCGACCTCGGGGAGCTGTTTTTT.

This chain links TRBV5-4 with TRBJ1-6; TRBD1 agrees at 8 bases. CDR1 and CDR2 (germline): SGHNT, YYREEE (reference sequence). With 4 bases clipped from V and 7 bases from J, the junction kept 16 bases outside the gene matches. CDR3 length: 18 amino acids. The CDR3 loop is CASSLWGQGARPNSPLHF. CDR3 coding DNA: TGTGCCAGCAGCCTGTGGGGGCAGGGGGCGAGGCCGAATTCACCCCTCCACTTT.

The V gene is TRBV19, the J gene TRBJ1-5; 9 nucleotides line up with TRBD1. Trimming took 5 bases from V and 7 from J; bases not matched to a gene: 18. The CDR3 is 18 residues long. From germline, CDR1 is LNHDA and CDR2 SQIVND (reference sequence). As DNA, the CDR3 is TGTGCCAGTAGTTACATCCAGTTGTGGACAGGGGTCGGACAGCCCCAGCATTTT. Protein sequence: CASSYIQLWTGVGQPQHF.

The chain is built from TRBV6-5 and TRBJ1-6; D is unclear. V gave up 3 bases and J gave up 7 bases, with 13 bases separating them. CDR3 length: 15 residues. Germline V lookup: CDR1 MNHEY, CDR2 SVGAGI. CDR3 amino acids: CASSYFRGGNSPLHF. CDR3 nucleotide sequence: TGTGCCAGCAGTTATTTCCGGGGAGGAAATTCACCCCTCCACTTT.

This clone appeared a few times. The chain recombines TRBV2 with TRBJ2-1; D is undetermined. The CDR3 covers 12 residues. V lost 10 bases, J lost 8 bases, and 15 bases lay in between. The germline gives CDR1 SNHLY, CDR2 FYNNEI. The CDR3 protein is CANGRNGDEQFF. The CDR3 region has the DNA TGTGCCAACGGCAGGAATGGGGATGAGCAGTTCTTC.

V and J are TRBV10-1 and TRBJ1-1; 7 bases map to TRBD1. The CDR3 runs to 15 residues. Trimming took 3 bases from V and 4 from J; bases not matched to a gene: 8. From germline, CDR1 is WNHNN and CDR2 SYGVQD (reference sequence). CDR3 sequence reads: CASSEQRQGGTEAFF. The DNA of the CDR3 is TGCGCCAGCAGTGAACAACGACAGGGTGGCACTGAAGCTTTCTTT.

This clone appeared a few times. The V and J genes are TRBV7-2 and TRBJ2-5, with TRBD1 identical over 7 bases. This CDR3 spans 18 amino acids. The germline V gene has CDR1 SGHTA and CDR2 FQGNSA. V lost 5 bases and J lost 7; bases outside the gene matches: 22. The CDR3 reads CASSLQVQLKGAGGTQYF. As DNA, the CDR3 is TGTGCCAGCAGCCTACAGGTCCAACTGAAGGGGGCTGGGGGGACCCAGTACTTC.